This T cell receptor beta chain was sequenced for a study of control samples from healthy donors and cancer patients. TCRdb's table, derived via immunoSEQ multiplex PCR, lists solely in-frame clones and lacks some. The sample contains 68,000 or so clones, around 80% of which appear only once. Per the germline V gene, CDR1 is SEHNR and CDR2 is FQNEAQ (reference sequence). This CDR3 is built from 15 residues. V gave up 4 bases and J gave up 3 bases; unmatched junction bases: 5. The J gene is TRBJ2-1, the V gene TRBV7-9; 8 bases match TRBD1. Sequencing was performed on blood. The source of this sequence is a man aged 60 to 69 in good health. CDR3 protein: CASSSGTGVYNEQFF. The CDR3 coding sequence is TGTGCCAGCAGCTCCGGGACAGGAGTCTACAATGAGCAGTTCTTC.